The TCR beta chain under discussion was sequenced for a study of radiation and T cells in renal cell carcinoma. The method was immunoSEQ multiplex PCR; TCRdb's version includes in-frame clones alone and lacks a portion of them. The table has 100,000 to 150,000 clones, about four fifths seen once. Findings of the study overall: From baseline, blood top tumor clonotypes peaked at 2 weeks post-radiation. Baseline intratumoral clonotype presence is unknown without pretreatment biopsies.

Noted time point: blood 2 weeks post-SBRT. Treatment defined: 15 Gy SBRT to primary tumor, nephrectomy 4 weeks later. Radiation-treated patients gave blood at baseline, week 2 and week 4. This clone occurred once. Its antigen is undetermined. The source is a man aged 50 to 60 with renal cell carcinoma. The sample consisted of blood, taken from a patient whose treatment included radiotherapy and nephrectomy.

CDR3 protein: CSVEALGGLGNTIYF. In nucleotides, the CDR3 is TGCAGCGTTGAAGCCCTGGGGGGGCTAGGAAACACCATATATTTT. The chain carries TRBV29-1 and TRBJ1-3, with D perhaps TRBD1 (6 bases). Germline loops: CDR1 SQVTM, CDR2 ANQGSEA. CDR3 size: 15 residues. Trimming stripped 1 base from V and 4 bases from J, with 14 bases between.